The clone carrying this T cell receptor beta chain was seen repeatedly, ten times or more. No antigen is known for it. This specimen belongs to a study of T cells after yellow fever vaccination. Overall study results and limits: Repertoires obtained by FACS sorting could include abundant clonotypes that entered as contaminants from the bulk population. Some clonotypes, a small share, were shared between CD4 and CD8 compartments.

The germline V gene encodes CDR1 SGHRS and CDR2 YFSETQ. The CDR3 extends over 16 amino acids. Trimming took 0 bases from V and 4 from J, leaving 13 bases between them. Researchers made TCR cDNA using 5'RACE template switching, and this step added a universal primer site and UMIs. One entry per CDR3 protein, called by TCRdb with MiXCR from the 5' RACE reads. The table has 230,000 or so distinct CDR3 sequences, approximately 3.6% seen once. The sequences come from PBMCs, collected 15 days after the yellow fever booster vaccination. The clonotype originates from a man aged 18 to 29 who received the YFV17D yellow fever vaccine. The chain uses TRBV5-1 and TRBJ2-2, with a tentative D call TRBD1 (5 bases). The CDR3 spells CASSLATQAGTGELFF. The CDR3 DNA sequence: TGCGCCAGCAGCTTGGCCACACAGGCTGGCACCGGGGAGCTGTTTTTT. Looking up the rest from reference TRBV5-1 and TRBJ2-2 gives the full variable domain: KAGVTQTPRYLIKTRGQQVTLSCSPISGHRSVSWYQQTPGQGLQFLFEYFSETQRNKGNFPGRFSGRQFSNSRSEMNVSTLELGDSALYLCASSLATQAGTGELFFGEGSRLTVL.